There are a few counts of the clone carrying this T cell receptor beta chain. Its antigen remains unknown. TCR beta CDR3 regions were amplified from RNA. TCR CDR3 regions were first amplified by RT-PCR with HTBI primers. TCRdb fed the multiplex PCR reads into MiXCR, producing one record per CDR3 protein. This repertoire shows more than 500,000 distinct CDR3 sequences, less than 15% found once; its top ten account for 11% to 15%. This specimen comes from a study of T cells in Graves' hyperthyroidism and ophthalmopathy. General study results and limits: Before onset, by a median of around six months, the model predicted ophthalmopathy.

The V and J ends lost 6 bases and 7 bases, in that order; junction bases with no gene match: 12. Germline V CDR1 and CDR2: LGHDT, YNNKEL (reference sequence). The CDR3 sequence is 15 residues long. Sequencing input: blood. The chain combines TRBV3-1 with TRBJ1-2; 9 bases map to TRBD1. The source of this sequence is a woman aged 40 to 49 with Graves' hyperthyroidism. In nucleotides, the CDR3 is TGTGCCAGCAGGCCCCTAGTACAGGGGGCCGCTGGCTACACCTTC. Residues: CASRPLVQGAAGYTF.